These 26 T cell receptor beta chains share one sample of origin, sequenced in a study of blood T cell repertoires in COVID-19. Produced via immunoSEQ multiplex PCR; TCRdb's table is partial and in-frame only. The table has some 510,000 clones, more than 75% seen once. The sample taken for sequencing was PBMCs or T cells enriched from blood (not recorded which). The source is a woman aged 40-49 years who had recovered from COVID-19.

This chain's CDR3 is CATSRPSRGVTEAFF. CDR3 sequence (DNA): TGTGCCACCAGCAGACCGTCCAGGGGGGTTACTGAAGCTTTCTTT. The chain combines TRBV15 with TRBJ1-1, with TRBD1 matching over 7 bases. Germline loops: CDR1 LNHNV, CDR2 YYDKDF (reference sequence). V shed 2 bases, J shed 5 bases, and the junction held 8 bases outside the gene matches. The CDR3 loop spans 15 amino acids.

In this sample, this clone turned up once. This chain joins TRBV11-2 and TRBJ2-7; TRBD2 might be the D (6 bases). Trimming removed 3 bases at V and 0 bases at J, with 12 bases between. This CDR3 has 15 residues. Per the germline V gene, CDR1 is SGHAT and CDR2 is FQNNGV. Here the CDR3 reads CASSFGLTSSYEQYF. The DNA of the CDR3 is TGTGCCAGCAGCTTCGGACTAACCAGCTCCTACGAGCAGTACTTC. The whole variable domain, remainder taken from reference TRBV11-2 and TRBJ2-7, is EAGVAQSPRYKIIEKRQSVAFWCNPISGHATLYWYQQILGQGPKLLIQFQNNGVVDDSQLPKDRFSAERLKGVDSTLKIQPAKLEDSAVYLCASSFGLTSSYEQYFGPGTRLTVT.

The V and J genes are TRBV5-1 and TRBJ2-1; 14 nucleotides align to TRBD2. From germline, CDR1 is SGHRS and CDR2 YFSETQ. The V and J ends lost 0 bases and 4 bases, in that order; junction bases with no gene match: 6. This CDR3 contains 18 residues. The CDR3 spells CASSLATSGRALYNEQFF. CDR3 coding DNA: TGCGCCAGCAGCTTGGCGACTAGCGGGAGGGCCCTATACAATGAGCAGTTCTTC.

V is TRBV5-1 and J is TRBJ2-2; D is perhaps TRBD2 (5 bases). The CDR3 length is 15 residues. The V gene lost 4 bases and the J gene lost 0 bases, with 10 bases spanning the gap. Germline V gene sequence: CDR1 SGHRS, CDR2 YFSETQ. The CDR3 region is CASSPRGPNTGELFF. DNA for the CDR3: TGCGCCAGCAGCCCCCGGGGTCCGAACACCGGGGAGCTGTTTTTT.

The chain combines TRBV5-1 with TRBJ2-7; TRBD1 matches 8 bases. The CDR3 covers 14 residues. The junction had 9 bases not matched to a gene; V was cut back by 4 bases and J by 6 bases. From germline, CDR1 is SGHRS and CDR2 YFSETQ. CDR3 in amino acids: CASSMDRALLEQYF. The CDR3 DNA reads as TGCGCCAGCAGCATGGACAGGGCGCTCCTCGAGCAGTACTTC.

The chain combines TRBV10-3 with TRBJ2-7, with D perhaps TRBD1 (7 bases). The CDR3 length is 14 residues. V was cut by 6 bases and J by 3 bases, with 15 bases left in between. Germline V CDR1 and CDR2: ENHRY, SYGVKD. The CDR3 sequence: CAIRPPGGGYEQYF. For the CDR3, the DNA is TGTGCCATCAGACCCCCAGGGGGAGGCTACGAGCAGTACTTC.

The CDR3 is CASSLAREGYTF. The CDR3 DNA is TGTGCCAGCAGTTTAGCCAGGGAAGGCTACACCTTC. The rearrangement uses TRBV12-3 or TRBV12-4 and TRBJ1-2; D might be TRBD1 (5 bases). Trimming shortened V by 0 bases and J by 8 bases, and 7 bases separated the two germline ends. CDR3 length: 12 amino acids.

CDR3 sequence reads: CASSAERGSNYGYTF. In DNA, the CDR3 is TGTGCCAGCAGTGCAGAAAGGGGCTCTAACTATGGCTACACCTTC. V and J are TRBV2 and TRBJ1-2; D is perhaps TRBD1 (5 bases). V was cut by 4 bases and J by 0 bases, with 12 bases left in between. The CDR3 spans 15 residues. Germline V gene lookup returns CDR1 SNHLY and CDR2 FYNNEI.

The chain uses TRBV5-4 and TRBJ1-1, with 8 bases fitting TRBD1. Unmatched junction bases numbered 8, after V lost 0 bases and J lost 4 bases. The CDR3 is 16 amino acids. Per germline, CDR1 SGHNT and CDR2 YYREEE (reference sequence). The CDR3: CASSLVARQGITEAFF. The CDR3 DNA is TGTGCCAGCAGCTTGGTAGCTCGACAGGGGATCACTGAAGCTTTCTTT.

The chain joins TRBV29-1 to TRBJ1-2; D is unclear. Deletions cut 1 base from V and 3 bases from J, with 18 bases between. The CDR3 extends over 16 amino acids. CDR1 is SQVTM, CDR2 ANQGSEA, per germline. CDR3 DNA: TGCAGCGTTGAAGGGGTTTCGGCCAGGAGGTACTATGGCTACACCTTC. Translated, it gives CSVEGVSARRYYGYTF.

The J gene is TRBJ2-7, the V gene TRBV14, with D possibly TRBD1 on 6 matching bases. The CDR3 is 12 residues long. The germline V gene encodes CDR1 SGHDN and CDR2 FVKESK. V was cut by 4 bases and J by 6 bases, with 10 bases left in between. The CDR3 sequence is CASSLFRGEQYF. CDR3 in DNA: TGTGCCAGCAGCCTCTTCAGGGGCGAGCAGTACTTC.

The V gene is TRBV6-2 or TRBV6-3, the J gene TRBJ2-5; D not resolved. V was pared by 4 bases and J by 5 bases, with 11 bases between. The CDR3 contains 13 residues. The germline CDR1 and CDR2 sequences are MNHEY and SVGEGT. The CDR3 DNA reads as TGTGCCAGCAGTTCTACCGTCGGGGAGACCCAGTACTTC. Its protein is CASSSTVGETQYF.

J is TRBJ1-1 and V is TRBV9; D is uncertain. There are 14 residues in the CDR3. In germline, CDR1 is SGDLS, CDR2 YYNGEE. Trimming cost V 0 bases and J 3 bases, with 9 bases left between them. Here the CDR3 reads CASSVEVGDTEAFF. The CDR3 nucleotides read TGTGCCAGCAGCGTAGAGGTGGGCGACACTGAAGCTTTCTTT.

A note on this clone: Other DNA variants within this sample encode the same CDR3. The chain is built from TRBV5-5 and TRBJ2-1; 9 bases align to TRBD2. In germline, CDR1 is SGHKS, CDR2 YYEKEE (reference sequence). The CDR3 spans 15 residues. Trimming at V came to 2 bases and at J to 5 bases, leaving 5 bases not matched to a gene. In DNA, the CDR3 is TGTGCCAGCAGCTTAGGGCTAGCGGGAAACAATGAGCAGTTCTTC. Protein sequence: CASSLGLAGNNEQFF.

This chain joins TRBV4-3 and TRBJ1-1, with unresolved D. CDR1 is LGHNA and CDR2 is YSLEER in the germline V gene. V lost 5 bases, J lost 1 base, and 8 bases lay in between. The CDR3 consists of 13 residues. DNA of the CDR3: TGCGCCAGCAGCTATACACGGAACACTGAAGCTTTCTTT. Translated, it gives CASSYTRNTEAFF.

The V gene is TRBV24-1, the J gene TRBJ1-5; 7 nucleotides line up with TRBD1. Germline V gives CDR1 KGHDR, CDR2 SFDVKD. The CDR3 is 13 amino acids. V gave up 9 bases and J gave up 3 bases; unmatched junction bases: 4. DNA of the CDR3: TGTGCCACCCGCGACAGGGACAATCAGCCCCAGCATTTT. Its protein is CATRDRDNQPQHF.

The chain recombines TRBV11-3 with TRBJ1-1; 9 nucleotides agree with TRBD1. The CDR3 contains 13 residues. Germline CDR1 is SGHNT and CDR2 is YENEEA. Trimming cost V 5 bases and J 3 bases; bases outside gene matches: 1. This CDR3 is CASSRDRDTEAFF. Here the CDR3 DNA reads TGTGCCAGCAGCCGGGACAGGGACACTGAAGCTTTCTTT.

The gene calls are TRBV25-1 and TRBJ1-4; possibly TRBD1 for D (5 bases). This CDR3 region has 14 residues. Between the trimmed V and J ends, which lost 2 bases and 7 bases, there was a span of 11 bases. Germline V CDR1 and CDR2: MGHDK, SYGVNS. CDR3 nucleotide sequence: TGTGCCAGCAGTGAACATACAGGTACTGAAAAACTGTTTTTT. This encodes CASSEHTGTEKLFF.

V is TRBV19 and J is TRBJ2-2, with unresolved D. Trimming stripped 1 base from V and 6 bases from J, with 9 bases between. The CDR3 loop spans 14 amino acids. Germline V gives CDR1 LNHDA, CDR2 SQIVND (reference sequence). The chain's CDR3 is CASSIGGGAGELFF. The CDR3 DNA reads TGTGCCAGTAGTATAGGCGGCGGAGCCGGGGAGCTGTTTTTT.

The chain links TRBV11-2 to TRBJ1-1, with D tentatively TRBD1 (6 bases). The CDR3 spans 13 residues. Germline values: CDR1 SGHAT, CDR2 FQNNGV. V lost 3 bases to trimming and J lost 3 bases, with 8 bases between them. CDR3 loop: CASSLGADTEAFF. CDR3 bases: TGTGCCAGCAGCTTGGGGGCAGACACTGAAGCTTTCTTT. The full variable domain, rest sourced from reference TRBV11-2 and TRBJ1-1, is EAGVAQSPRYKIIEKRQSVAFWCNPISGHATLYWYQQILGQGPKLLIQFQNNGVVDDSQLPKDRFSAERLKGVDSTLKIQPAKLEDSAVYLCASSLGADTEAFFGQGTRLTVV.

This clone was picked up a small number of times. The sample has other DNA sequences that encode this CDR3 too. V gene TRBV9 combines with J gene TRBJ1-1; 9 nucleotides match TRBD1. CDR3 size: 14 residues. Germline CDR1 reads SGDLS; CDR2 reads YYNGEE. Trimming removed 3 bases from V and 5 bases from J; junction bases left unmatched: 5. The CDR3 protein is CASSAGTGTTEAFF. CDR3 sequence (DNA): TGTGCCAGCAGCGCCGGGACAGGGACGACTGAAGCTTTCTTT. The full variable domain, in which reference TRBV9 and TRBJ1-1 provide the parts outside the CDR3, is DSGVTQTPKHLITATGQRVTLRCSPRSGDLSVYWYQQSLDQGLQFLIQYYNGEERAKGNILERFSAQQFPDLHSELNLSSLELGDSALYFCASSAGTGTTEAFFGQGTRLTVV.

The CDR3 bases are TGTGCCACCAGTGATTTTACTAGCGGGAGTCCATCCTACGAGCAGTACTTC. Residues: CATSDFTSGSPSYEQYF. The chain employs TRBV24-1 and TRBJ2-7; 11 nucleotides match TRBD2. This CDR3 contains 17 residues. Trimming cost V 1 base and J 1 base; bases outside gene matches: 5. The germline gives CDR1 KGHDR, CDR2 SFDVKD.

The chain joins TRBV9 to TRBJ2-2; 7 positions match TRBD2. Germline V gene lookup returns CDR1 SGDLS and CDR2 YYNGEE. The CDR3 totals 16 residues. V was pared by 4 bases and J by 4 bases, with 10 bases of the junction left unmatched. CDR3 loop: CASSLMSGVPTGELFF. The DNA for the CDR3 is TGTGCCAGCAGCCTTATGAGCGGGGTTCCCACCGGGGAGCTGTTTTTT. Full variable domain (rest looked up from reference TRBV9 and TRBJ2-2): DSGVTQTPKHLITATGQRVTLRCSPRSGDLSVYWYQQSLDQGLQFLIQYYNGEERAKGNILERFSAQQFPDLHSELNLSSLELGDSALYFCASSLMSGVPTGELFFGEGSRLTVL.

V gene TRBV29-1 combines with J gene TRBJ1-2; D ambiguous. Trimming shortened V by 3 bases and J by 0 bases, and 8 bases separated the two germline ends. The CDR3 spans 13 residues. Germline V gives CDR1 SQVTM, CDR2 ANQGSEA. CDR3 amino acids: CSVEGPPNYGYTF. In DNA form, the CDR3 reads TGCAGCGTTGAGGGCCCCCCTAACTATGGCTACACCTTC.

DNA of the CDR3: TGTGCCAGCAGCACCACCGTAACAGGTTCACCCCTCCACTTT. Translation: CASSTTVTGSPLHF. V gene TRBV7-2 combines with J gene TRBJ1-6, with D tentatively TRBD1 (5 bases). Germline lookup yields CDR1 SGHTA and CDR2 FQGNSA. The CDR3 covers 14 residues. V lost 5 bases to trimming and J lost 9 bases, with 14 bases between them.

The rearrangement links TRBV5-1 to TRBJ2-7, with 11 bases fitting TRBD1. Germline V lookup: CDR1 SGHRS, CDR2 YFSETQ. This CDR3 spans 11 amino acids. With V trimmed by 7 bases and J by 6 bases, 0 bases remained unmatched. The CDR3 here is CASGTGGEQYF. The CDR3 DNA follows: TGCGCCAGCGGGACAGGGGGCGAGCAGTACTTC. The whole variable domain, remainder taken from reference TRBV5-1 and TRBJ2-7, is KAGVTQTPRYLIKTRGQQVTLSCSPISGHRSVSWYQQTPGQGLQFLFEYFSETQRNKGNFPGRFSGRQFSNSRSEMNVSTLELGDSALYLCASGTGGEQYFGPGTRLTVT.